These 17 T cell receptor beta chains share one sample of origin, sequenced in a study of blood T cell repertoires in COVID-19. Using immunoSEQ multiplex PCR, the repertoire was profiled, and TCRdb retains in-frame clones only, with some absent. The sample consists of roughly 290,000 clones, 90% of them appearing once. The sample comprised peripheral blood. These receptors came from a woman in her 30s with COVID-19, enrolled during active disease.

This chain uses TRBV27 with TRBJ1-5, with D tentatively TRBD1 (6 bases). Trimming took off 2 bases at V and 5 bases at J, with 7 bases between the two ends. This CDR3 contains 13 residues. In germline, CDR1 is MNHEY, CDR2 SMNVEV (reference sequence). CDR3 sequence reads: CASSLGQHQPQHF. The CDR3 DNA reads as TGTGCCAGCAGTTTAGGACAGCATCAGCCCCAGCATTTT.

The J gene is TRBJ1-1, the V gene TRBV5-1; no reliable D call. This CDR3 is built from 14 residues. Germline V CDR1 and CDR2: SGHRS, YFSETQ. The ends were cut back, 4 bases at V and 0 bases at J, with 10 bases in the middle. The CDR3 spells CASSPTTMNTEAFF. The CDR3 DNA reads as TGCGCCAGCAGCCCGACTACAATGAACACTGAAGCTTTCTTT. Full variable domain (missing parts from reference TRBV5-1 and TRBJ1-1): KAGVTQTPRYLIKTRGQQVTLSCSPISGHRSVSWYQQTPGQGLQFLFEYFSETQRNKGNFPGRFSGRQFSNSRSEMNVSTLELGDSALYLCASSPTTMNTEAFFGQGTRLTVV.

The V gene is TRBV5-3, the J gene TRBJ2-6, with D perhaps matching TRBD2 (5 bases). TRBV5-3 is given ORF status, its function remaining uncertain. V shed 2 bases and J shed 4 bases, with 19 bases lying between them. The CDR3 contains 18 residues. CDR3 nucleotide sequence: TGTGCCAGAAGCTTTCGTCGGCGCGCACCGGGGGGGGCCAACGTCCTGACTTTC. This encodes CARSFRRRAPGGANVLTF.

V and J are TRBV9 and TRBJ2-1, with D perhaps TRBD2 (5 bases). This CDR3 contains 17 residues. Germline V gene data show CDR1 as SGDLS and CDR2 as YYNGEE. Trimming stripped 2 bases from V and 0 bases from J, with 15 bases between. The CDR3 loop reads CASSVEALGSSYNEQFF. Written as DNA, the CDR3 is TGTGCCAGCAGCGTCGAGGCTCTTGGGAGCTCCTACAATGAGCAGTTCTTC.

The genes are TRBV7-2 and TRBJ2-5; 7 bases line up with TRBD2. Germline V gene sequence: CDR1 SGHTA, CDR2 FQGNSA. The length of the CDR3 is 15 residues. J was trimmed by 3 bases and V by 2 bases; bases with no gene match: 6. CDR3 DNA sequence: TGTGCCAGCAGCTTACGGAAGGGAGGGAAAGAGACCCAGTACTTC. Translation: CASSLRKGGKETQYF. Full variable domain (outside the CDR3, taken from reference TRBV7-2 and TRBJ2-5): GAGVSQSPSNKVTEKGKDVELRCDPISGHTALYWYRQSLGQGLEFLIYFQGNSAPDKSGLPSDRFSAERTGGSVSTLTIQRTQQEDSAVYLCASSLRKGGKETQYFGPGTRLLVL.

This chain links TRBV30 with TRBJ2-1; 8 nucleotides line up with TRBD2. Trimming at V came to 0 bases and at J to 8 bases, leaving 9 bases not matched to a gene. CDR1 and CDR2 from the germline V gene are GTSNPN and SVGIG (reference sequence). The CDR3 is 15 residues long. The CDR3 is CAWSVLGRAYHEQFF. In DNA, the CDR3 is TGTGCCTGGAGTGTACTCGGGAGGGCCTATCATGAGCAGTTCTTC.

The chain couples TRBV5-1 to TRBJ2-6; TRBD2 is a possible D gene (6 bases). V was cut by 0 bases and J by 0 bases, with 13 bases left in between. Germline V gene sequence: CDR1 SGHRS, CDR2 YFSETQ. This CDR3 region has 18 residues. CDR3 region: CASSLVIGGISGANVLTF. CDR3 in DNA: TGCGCCAGCAGCTTGGTCATCGGCGGGATCTCTGGGGCCAACGTCCTGACTTTC.

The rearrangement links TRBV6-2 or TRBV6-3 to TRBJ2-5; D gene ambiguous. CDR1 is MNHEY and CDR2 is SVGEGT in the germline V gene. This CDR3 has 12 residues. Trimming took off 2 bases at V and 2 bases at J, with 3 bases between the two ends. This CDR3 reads CASSYRQETQYF. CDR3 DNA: TGTGCCAGCAGTTACCGTCAAGAGACCCAGTACTTC.

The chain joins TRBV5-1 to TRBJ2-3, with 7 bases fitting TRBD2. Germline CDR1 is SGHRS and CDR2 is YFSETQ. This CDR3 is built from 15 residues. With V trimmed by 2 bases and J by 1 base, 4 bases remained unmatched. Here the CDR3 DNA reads TGCGCCAGCAGCTTAGGGGAGGGTGGCACAGATACGCAGTATTTT. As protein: CASSLGEGGTDTQYF.

The CDR3 DNA follows: TGCAGCGTCACGAGGACTAGCGGGAGATACGAGCAGTACTTC. Translation: CSVTRTSGRYEQYF. This chain links TRBV29-1 with TRBJ2-7; the match to TRBD2 covers 13 bases. J gave up 4 bases and V 6 bases, and 6 bases lay outside the gene matches. There are 14 residues in the CDR3. In germline, CDR1 is SQVTM, CDR2 ANQGSEA.

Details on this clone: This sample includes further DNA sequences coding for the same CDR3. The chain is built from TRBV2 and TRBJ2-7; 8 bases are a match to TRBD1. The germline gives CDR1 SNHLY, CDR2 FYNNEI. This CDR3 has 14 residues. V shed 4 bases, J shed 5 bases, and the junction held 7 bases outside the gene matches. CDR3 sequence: CASSGDRRDDEQYF. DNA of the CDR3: TGTGCCAGCAGTGGGGACAGGAGGGACGACGAGCAGTACTTC.

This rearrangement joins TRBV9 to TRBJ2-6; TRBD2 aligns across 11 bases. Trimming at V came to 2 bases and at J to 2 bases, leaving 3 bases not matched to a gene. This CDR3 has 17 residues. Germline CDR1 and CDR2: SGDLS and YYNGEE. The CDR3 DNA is TGTGCCAGCAGCGTCACTAGCGGGAGAACTGGGGCCAACGTCCTGACTTTC. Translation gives CASSVTSGRTGANVLTF.

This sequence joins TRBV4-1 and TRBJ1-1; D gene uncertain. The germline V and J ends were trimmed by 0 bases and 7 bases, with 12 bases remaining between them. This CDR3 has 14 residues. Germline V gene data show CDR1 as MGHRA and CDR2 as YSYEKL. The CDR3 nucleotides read TGCGCCAGCAGCCAAGATGAGGGTAGGGATGAAGCTTTCTTT. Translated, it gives CASSQDEGRDEAFF.

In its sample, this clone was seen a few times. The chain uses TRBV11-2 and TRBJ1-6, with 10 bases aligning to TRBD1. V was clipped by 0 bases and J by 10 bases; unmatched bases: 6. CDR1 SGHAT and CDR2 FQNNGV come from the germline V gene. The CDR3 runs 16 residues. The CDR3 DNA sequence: TGTGCCAGCAGCTTAGATGGAGGGACAGGGGACTCACCCCTCCACTTT. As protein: CASSLDGGTGDSPLHF.

Here the CDR3 reads CASSPLAGNYNEQFF. In DNA form, the CDR3 reads TGTGCCAGCTCACCATTGGCAGGAAACTACAATGAGCAGTTCTTC. The chain couples TRBV18 to TRBJ2-1; the D is unclear. This CDR3 contains 15 residues. CDR1 and CDR2 from the germline V gene are KGHSH and LQKENI. V lost 2 bases to trimming and J lost 3 bases, with 11 bases between them.

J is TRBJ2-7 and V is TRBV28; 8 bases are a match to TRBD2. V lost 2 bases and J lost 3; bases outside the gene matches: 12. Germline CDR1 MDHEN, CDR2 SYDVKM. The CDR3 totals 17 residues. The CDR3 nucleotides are TGTGCCAGCAGTTTACCCTTACTAGCGGAAGTAAACTACGAGCAGTACTTC. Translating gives CASSLPLLAEVNYEQYF.

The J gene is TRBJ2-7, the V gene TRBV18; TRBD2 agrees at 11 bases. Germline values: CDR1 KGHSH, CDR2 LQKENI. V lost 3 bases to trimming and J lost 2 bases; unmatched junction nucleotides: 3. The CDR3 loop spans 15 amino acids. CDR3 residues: CASSPGSGRAYEQYF. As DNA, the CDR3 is TGTGCCAGCTCACCGGGTAGCGGGAGGGCCTACGAGCAGTACTTC. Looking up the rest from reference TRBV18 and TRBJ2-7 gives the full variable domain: NAGVMQNPRHLVRRRGQEARLRCSPMKGHSHVYWYRQLPEEGLKFMVYLQKENIIDESGMPKERFSAEFPKEGPSILRIQQVVRGDSAAYFCASSPGSGRAYEQYFGPGTRLTVT.